This T cell receptor beta chain was sequenced in a study of vaccination effects on CD4 cells after COVID-19 (dated by TCRdb to 2021 to 2024). For context, the study as a whole: In the ViraFEST assay, PBMC were stimulated with viral peptide pools, and TCR sequencing was then used to find antigen-specific CD4+ T cell clonotypes based on their expansion. Each participant got two doses of an mRNA SARS-CoV-2 vaccine, either BNT162b2 or mRNA-1273. In a couple of convalescent patients, pre-vaccine samples were collected 16 days and one week ahead of the first dose, 142 and 148 days after COVID-19 diagnosis. Each well held more than 1.5 million PBMC cultured in IMDM containing approximately 5% human AB serum, 8.5 to 10 IU/ml IL-2 and gentamicin, along with about 10 ug/ml peptides. SARS-CoV-2 spike-specific CD4+ TCR repertoires from before and after mRNA vaccination were compared in COVID-19 convalescent patients and in infection-naive vaccine recipients. The full study included ten to eleven COVID-19 convalescent patients and a few SARS-CoV-2-naive healthy vaccine recipients. Cultures from other donors in the study were sequenced with the Oncomine TCR Beta short-read assay on an Illumina iSeq 100. Study-wide conclusions, independent of this receptor: The study was limited by a small number of convalescent patients and lacked early post-infection timepoints. In convalescent patients, the post-vaccine spike-reactive repertoire was composed mainly of new vaccine-induced clones that were largely distinct from infection-induced clones. At late post-vaccination timepoints, both infection-induced and vaccine-induced clones showed marked clonal contraction, consistent with waning T cell responses.

The CDR3 starts with the cysteine, ends with the phenylalanine, and has 14 residues. The only DNA kept is the CDR3, 42 bases in frame from the first base. The germline V gene yields MGHDK for CDR1 and SYGVNS for CDR2. From V the trimming removes 1 base and from J it removes 6 bases, while the gene matches leave 6 bases of the junction unaccounted for. The library was generated by the immunoSEQ multiplex PCR assay. TCR beta CDR3 sequencing was performed on DNA from the cultured, isolated CD4+ T cells. The paper's data handling went like this. The analysis removed non-productive TCR sequences, trimmed reads to the CDR3 region, and retained only CDR3s that were 7 or more amino acids long. Antigen-specific clonotypes were identified with the MANAFEST web app by comparing expansion in peptide wells against reference cultures. Positive clones required FDR<0.05 expansion versus reference and all other wells, odds ratio above 5, and frequency above 0.1% in two replicate wells. A clonotype was defined as cross-reactive if the clonotype was significantly expanded both in SARS-CoV-2 spike wells and in at least one common cold coronavirus spike condition. CDR3 similarity was assessed by Levenshtein distance using the stringdist R package, and unrooted trees were constructed with ape in R 3.6.1. TCRdb mirrors the immuneACCESS table, restricted to in-frame sequences. Some clones are absent from its copies; in checked studies, under half trace to an unresolved V gene, and the reason for the others is unknown. That table supplies the V and J calls and clone size; D and trimming were determined from the DNA. The sample has tens of thousands of clones on record, under 80% of them singletons. The top ten clones comprise under 30% of the sample.

Note on this clone: Its antigen remains undetermined. No qualities accompany the bases; no much larger clone lies one base away.

After approximately 11 days of culture, CD4+ T cells were isolated with the EasySep CD4+ T cell isolation kit. Convalescent patients had PCR-confirmed SARS-CoV-2 infection between March and December 2020, before Alpha, Beta and Delta variants emerged in the United States. On days 3 and 7, half of the culture medium was replaced with fresh IL-2-containing medium. Each peptide stimulation condition was cultured in triplicate wells unless otherwise noted. Using Ficoll-Paque Plus gradient centrifugation, PBMC were separated from whole blood and then either used fresh or cryopreserved at -140C. Genomic DNA was extracted from cultured CD4+ T cells with the QIAamp micro DNA kit.

This sequence originates from a human donor who had a prior SARS-CoV-2 infection. The starting material was CD4+ T cells from PBMCs cultured without peptide, obtained before COVID-19 vaccination. The chain joins TRBV25-1 to TRBJ2-7; 7 central bases correspond to TRBD2. At the DNA level, the sequence is TGTGCCAGCAGTGAATTGGGGAGGGCTCGCGAGCAGTACTTC. Translated, this is CASSELGRAREQYF.